Following are 16 T cell receptor beta chains from one sample sequenced in a study of T cell repertoires in cytomegalovirus infection (dated by TCRdb to between 2019 and 2020). This specimen's treatment or condition label, per the study, means: in vitro stimulation with specific CMV peptide epitopes to enrich CMV-specific T cells. Sequencing used an Illumina HiSeq 1500. TCRdb handled the public reads itself, with Q25 trimming in fastp and clone calling in MiXCR, and kept productive beta chains. Every CDR3 protein is listed once, alongside the most common genes and DNA of its rows. For this sample the table gives under 120,000 distinct CDR3 sequences, of which roughly two fifths were detected only once. Together, the top ten hold about 74% of the sample. The antigens for these receptors are not known. This specimen was CD8+ T cells from cultured PBMCs, taken from culture after CMV antigen stimulation. These receptors originate from a human donor in good health (CMV status not recorded). Some clones in this sample may be carry-over from other donors' samples.

J is TRBJ2-1 and V is TRBV6-4; 8 bases are a match to TRBD2. J lost 4 bases, V lost 1 base, and 9 bases had no gene match. Germline V gene lookup returns CDR1 MRHNA and CDR2 SNTAGT. The length of the CDR3 is 17 residues. The CDR3 coding sequence is TGTGCCAGCAGTGACTTTTTTAAGGTAGCGGGGTACAATGAGCAGTTCTTC. It codes for CASSDFFKVAGYNEQFF.

The chain uses TRBV7-9 and TRBJ2-3; weak D call: TRBD2 (6 bases). This CDR3 has 13 amino acids. The germline V gene has CDR1 SEHNR and CDR2 FQNEAQ (reference sequence). The V and J ends lost 3 bases and 6 bases respectively, with 10 bases between them. CDR3 bases: TGTGCCAGCAGCTTCCCAGGGAGGGATACGCAGTATTTT. Translation: CASSFPGRDTQYF.

This clonotype has a handful of counts. The chain employs TRBV7-9 and TRBJ2-7; D remains unclear. CDR1 SEHNR and CDR2 FQNEAQ come from the germline V gene (reference sequence). With 4 bases removed from V and 0 bases from J, the gap between germline ends came to 7 bases. The length of the CDR3 is 13 residues. Here the CDR3 reads CASSSQISYEQYF. DNA of the CDR3: TGTGCCAGCAGCTCCCAAATCTCCTACGAGCAGTACTTC.

About this clonotype: It may be a read error: a sequence one base away is much more abundant. The CDR3 is CASSFGGGIYEQYF. The DNA of the CDR3 is TGTGCCAGCAGCTTTGGGGGGGGGATCTACGAGCAGTACTTC. The chain joins TRBV7-2 to TRBJ2-7, with 7 bases matching TRBD2. The CDR3 consists of 14 residues. V lost 3 bases, J lost 3 bases, and 5 bases stayed unmatched. In germline, CDR1 is SGHTA, CDR2 FQGNSA.

The V call is TRBV10-3, the J call TRBJ2-3; 11 bases line up with TRBD2. CDR1 is ENHRY and CDR2 is SYGVKD in the germline V gene. This CDR3 region has 16 residues. The trim removed 7 bases at V and 6 bases at J, leaving 12 bases unmatched. CDR3 DNA sequence: TGTGCCATCAAGGGGGCGACTAGCGGGGCGGCGGATACGCAGTATTTT. Amino acids: CAIKGATSGAADTQYF.

Comment on this clonotype: One junction end disagrees with the germline gene, perhaps due to a read error. This chain uses TRBV4-1 with TRBJ2-1; D remains unclear. The CDR3 runs to 12 residues. Germline CDR1 reads MGHRA; CDR2 reads YSYEKL. The CDR3 DNA reads TGCACCAGCAGCCAACCCACCAATGAGCAGTTCTTC. Protein product: CTSSQPTNEQFF.

The V and J genes are TRBV19 and TRBJ2-3; D unresolved. The germline V and J ends were trimmed by 1 base and 0 bases, with 5 bases remaining between them. Per germline, CDR1 LNHDA and CDR2 SQIVND (reference sequence). The CDR3 spans 14 residues. The CDR3 DNA follows: TGTGCCAGTAGTATAGGCAGTAGCACAGATACGCAGTATTTT. This codes for CASSIGSSTDTQYF.

Many counts were recorded for this clonotype. The chain joins TRBV20-1 to TRBJ2-1; D uncertain. V was shortened by 5 bases and J by 10 bases, with 18 bases between the two germline ends. The CDR3 covers 13 residues. CDR1 is DFQATT, CDR2 SNEGSKA, per germline (reference sequence). The CDR3 nucleotides read TGCAGTGCTTACCAGCCCCCGTATAGGGAGCAGTTCTTC. Translation: CSAYQPPYREQFF.

This chain connects TRBV2 to TRBJ1-6; 7 bases map to TRBD1. The CDR3 totals 20 residues. V shed 6 bases, J shed 0 bases, and the junction held 17 bases outside the gene matches. Looked up from germline, CDR1 is SNHLY and CDR2 is FYNNEI. The CDR3 DNA reads TGTGCCAGCAGCTACGGACAGGAGTTTGCCGGGAGCTCCTATAATTCACCCCTCCACTTT. This gives the protein CASSYGQEFAGSSYNSPLHF.

A few counts support this clonotype. This chain joins TRBV19 and TRBJ1-1; the D is unclear. This CDR3 has 13 amino acids. V was clipped by 7 bases and J by 1 base, with 10 bases between them. Germline CDR1 and CDR2: LNHDA and SQIVND (reference sequence). CDR3: CASKGPRNTEAFF. The CDR3 bases are TGTGCCAGTAAGGGCCCAAGGAACACTGAAGCTTTCTTT.

V gene TRBV19 combines with J gene TRBJ2-4; 7 bases match TRBD1. Trimming removed 9 bases from V and 0 bases from J; junction bases left unmatched: 2. CDR1 and CDR2 from the germline V gene are LNHDA and SQIVND (reference sequence). The CDR3 consists of 13 residues. The CDR3 here is CARQGRAKNIQYF. CDR3 nucleotides: TGTGCCAGACAGGGGAGAGCCAAAAACATTCAGTACTTC.

On this clonotype: Sequence at one end of the junction differs from germline and may be a read error. V gene TRBV12-5 combines with J gene TRBJ2-3, with 10 bases matching TRBD2. The CDR3 is 17 amino acids. Germline assignment: CDR1 LGHNT and CDR2 FRNRAP. CDR3 DNA sequence: TGTACTAGTGCTCTCCTCGCTAGCGGGAGCCGACCGGATACGCAGTATTTT. Translated, it gives CTSALLASGSRPDTQYF.

This chain links TRBV7-6 with TRBJ2-7, with a weak D call TRBD2 (6 bases). The V end lost 4 bases, the J end lost 6 bases, and 13 bases lay between the germline ends. CDR1 SGHVS and CDR2 FNYEAQ come from the germline V gene. CDR3 length: 13 amino acids. This chain's CDR3 is CASSSFGGAEQYF. The CDR3 nucleotides read TGTGCCAGCAGCTCTTTCGGGGGAGCCGAGCAGTACTTC. The entire variable domain, with the rest obtained from reference TRBV7-6 and TRBJ2-7, is as follows: GAGVSQSPRYKVTKRGQDVALRCDPISGHVSLYWYRQALGQGPEFLTYFNYEAQQDKSGLPNDRFSAERPEGSISTLTIQRTEQRDSAMYRCASSSFGGAEQYFGPGTRLTVT.

Written as DNA, the CDR3 is TGTGCCAGCAGTTACTCACCTAGCGGACACCCCTACGAGCAGTACTTC. Its protein product is CASSYSPSGHPYEQYF. The chain links TRBV6-2 or TRBV6-3 to TRBJ2-7; TRBD2 matches at 7 bases. The ends lost 0 bases at V and 2 bases at J; junction bases unmatched: 7. Germline CDR1 and CDR2: MNHEY and SVGEGT. The CDR3 is 16 amino acids.

The CDR3 DNA follows: TGTGCCAGCCAGTTGGCCTTACTCTATGGCTACACCTTC. Its translation: CASQLALLYGYTF. The V gene is TRBV2, the J gene TRBJ1-2, with unresolved D. Germline lookup yields CDR1 SNHLY and CDR2 FYNNEI. Trimming took 8 bases from V and 4 from J, leaving 14 bases between them. The CDR3 consists of 13 residues.

V and J are TRBV6-8 and TRBJ2-3; TRBD2 matches 12 bases. CDR1 and CDR2 (germline): MNHGY, SAAAGT. The V gene end was trimmed by 4 bases and the J gene end by 0 bases; junction bases not matched to a gene: 11. This CDR3 is 19 amino acids long. CDR3 sequence: CASSSRGLAGHLSTDTQYF. In DNA, the CDR3 is TGTGCCAGCAGTTCCCGGGGACTAGCGGGTCATCTTAGCACAGATACGCAGTATTTT.